Listed below are T cell receptor beta chains from one sample, sequenced in a study of human T cells and chemical hapten exposure. TCRdb re-analysed the RACE reads in MiXCR, keeping a single row per CDR3 protein. The sample lists about 140,000 distinct CDR3 sequences, approximately 12% occurring once. This sample comprised whole blood, obtained in connection with sensitization to the hapten diphenylcyclopropenone (DPC). Receptors originate from a woman between 45 and 65 years old with alopecia areata. Some clones in this sample may be carry-over from other donors' samples. Each CDR3 is given with its conserved first and last residue. D genes are given only for firm matches. Expanded clones get a size class; other rows say once, few or many, or leave the size out.

cdr3_aa: CSVEEREQFF; cdr3_nt: TGCAGCGTAGAGGAGAGGGAGCAGTTCTTC; j_call: TRBJ2-1; d_call: .; clone_size: few; v_call: TRBV29-1
cdr3_aa: CASSRGQQETQYF; cdr3_nt: TGTGCCAGCAGTCGGGGACAACAAGAGACCCAGTACTTC; j_call: TRBJ2-5; d_call: .; clone_size: few; v_call: TRBV6-2/TRBV6-3
cdr3_aa: CASSTGTHSNQPQHF; cdr3_nt: TGTGCCAGCAGTACAGGGACACATAGCAATCAGCCCCAGCATTTT; j_call: TRBJ1-5; d_call: .; clone_size: few; v_call: TRBV6-5
cdr3_aa: CASSVELPATTGELFF; cdr3_nt: TGTGCCAGCAGCGTAGAACTTCCAGCCACCACCGGGGAGCTGTTTTTT; j_call: TRBJ2-2; d_call: .; clone_size: few; v_call: TRBV9
cdr3_aa: CASSLGSAGYGYTF; cdr3_nt: TGCGCCAGCAGCTTGGGTTCTGCAGGGTATGGCTACACCTTC; j_call: TRBJ1-2; d_call: .; clone_size: .; v_call: TRBV5-1
cdr3_aa: CASSHSRGQWSYNEQFF; cdr3_nt: TGTGCCAGCAGCCATAGTAGGGGGCAGTGGTCCTACAATGAGCAGTTCTTC; j_call: TRBJ2-1; d_call: TRBD1; clone_size: few; v_call: TRBV7-8
cdr3_aa: CASSQLQGDSPQHF; cdr3_nt: TGTGCCAGCAGCCAACTCCAGGGGGATTCGCCCCAGCATTTT; j_call: TRBJ1-5; d_call: TRBD1; clone_size: few; v_call: TRBV3-1
cdr3_aa: CASSLDSNTEAFF; cdr3_nt: TGTGCCAGCAGCTTAGACAGCAACACTGAAGCTTTCTTT; j_call: TRBJ1-1; d_call: .; clone_size: many; v_call: TRBV7-9
cdr3_aa: CASSLDLRGQQYF; cdr3_nt: TGTGCCAGCAGCTTGGACCTTCGCGGACAGCAGTACTTC; j_call: TRBJ2-7; d_call: .; clone_size: .; v_call: TRBV7-2
cdr3_aa: CASSLGVNTQYF; cdr3_nt: TGTGCCAGCAGCTTAGGGGTGAATACGCAGTATTTT; j_call: TRBJ2-3; d_call: .; clone_size: many; v_call: TRBV11-3
cdr3_aa: CASSQLAGGSGEQYF; cdr3_nt: TGCGCCAGCAGCCAACTAGCGGGAGGGTCTGGCGAGCAGTACTTC; j_call: TRBJ2-7; d_call: TRBD2; clone_size: many; v_call: TRBV5-1
cdr3_aa: CASSESAAGTEAFF; cdr3_nt: TGTGCCAGCAGTGAAAGTGCCGCAGGCACTGAAGCTTTCTTT; j_call: TRBJ1-1; d_call: .; clone_size: .; v_call: TRBV6-1
cdr3_aa: CASSQGDSGYNEQFF; cdr3_nt: TGCGCCAGCAGCCAAGGGGATAGCGGATACAATGAGCAGTTCTTC; j_call: TRBJ2-1; d_call: .; clone_size: .; v_call: TRBV4-1
cdr3_aa: CASSLGASGGETQYF; cdr3_nt: TGTGCCAGCAGCTTAGGGGCTAGCGGAGGGGAGACCCAGTACTTC; j_call: TRBJ2-5; d_call: TRBD2; clone_size: .; v_call: TRBV11-2
cdr3_aa: CSVKVGGSYNEQFF; cdr3_nt: TGCAGCGTTAAGGTGGGAGGCTCCTACAATGAGCAGTTCTTC; j_call: TRBJ2-1; d_call: .; clone_size: many; v_call: TRBV29-1
cdr3_aa: CASSPGQLDTQYF; cdr3_nt: TGCGCCAGCAGCCCGGGACAGCTAGATACGCAGTATTTT; j_call: TRBJ2-3; d_call: TRBD1; clone_size: many; v_call: TRBV5-1
cdr3_aa: CASSLSPPIAGGSTDTQYF; cdr3_nt: TGTGCCAGCAGTTTATCCCCTCCTATAGCGGGAGGTTCCACAGATACGCAGTATTTT; j_call: TRBJ2-3; d_call: TRBD2; clone_size: .; v_call: TRBV28
cdr3_aa: CASIDLRLLAFF; cdr3_nt: TGTGCCAGCATTGACCTCCGGTTGTTAGCTTTCTTT; j_call: TRBJ1-1; d_call: .; clone_size: few; v_call: TRBV6-6
cdr3_aa: CASSRTGGAAYEQYF; cdr3_nt: TGTGCCAGCAGTCGTACAGGGGGCGCCGCCTACGAGCAGTACTTC; j_call: TRBJ2-7; d_call: TRBD1; clone_size: many; v_call: TRBV12-3/TRBV12-4
cdr3_aa: CASMWTSYF; cdr3_nt: TGTGCCAGCATGTGGACGTCGTACTTC; j_call: TRBJ2-5; d_call: .; clone_size: many; v_call: TRBV21-1
cdr3_aa: CSGLAGPYEQYF; cdr3_nt: TGCTCCGGACTAGCGGGTCCCTACGAGCAGTACTTC; j_call: TRBJ2-7; d_call: TRBD2; clone_size: .; v_call: TRBV20-1
cdr3_aa: CASSRTGVGEQYF; cdr3_nt: TGTGCCAGCAGTAGGACAGGGGTTGGCGAGCAGTACTTC; j_call: TRBJ2-7; d_call: TRBD1; clone_size: many; v_call: TRBV25-1
cdr3_aa: CASSAPGQGKDTQYF; cdr3_nt: TGCGCCAGCAGCGCGCCGGGACAGGGAAAAGATACGCAGTATTTT; j_call: TRBJ2-3; d_call: TRBD1; clone_size: few; v_call: TRBV5-1
cdr3_aa: CASSSGPPSYEQYF; cdr3_nt: TGTGCCAGTAGTAGCGGACCTCCCTCCTACGAGCAGTACTTC; j_call: TRBJ2-7; d_call: .; clone_size: few; v_call: TRBV19
cdr3_aa: CASSPDNSGANVLTF; cdr3_nt: TGTGCCAGCTCACCCGACAACTCTGGGGCCAACGTCCTGACTTTC; j_call: TRBJ2-6; d_call: .; clone_size: few; v_call: TRBV18
cdr3_aa: CAWSEDISYGYTF; cdr3_nt: TGTGCCTGGAGCGAGGACATTTCCTATGGCTACACCTTC; j_call: TRBJ1-2; d_call: .; clone_size: .; v_call: TRBV30
cdr3_aa: CASSPSQGRETQYF; cdr3_nt: TGTGCCAGCTCACCATCCCAGGGCCGGGAGACCCAGTACTTC; j_call: TRBJ2-5; d_call: .; clone_size: .; v_call: TRBV18